The next 11 T cell receptor beta chains were all read from a single sample in a study of neurological immune-mediated disorders. Each CDR3 protein gets one entry after TCRdb re-called the 5' RACE reads with MiXCR. The sample records more than 40,000 distinct CDR3 sequences, less than 4% being singletons. Input material: PBMCs. The receptors stem from a woman aged 50 to 60 with multiple sclerosis.

This clonotype has ten or more counts. V usage is TRBV20-1 and J usage is TRBJ1-1; the D gene is possibly TRBD1 (5 bases). Germline CDR1 DFQATT, CDR2 SNEGSKA (reference sequence). V lost 0 bases, J lost 7 bases, and 27 bases lay in between. This CDR3 has 18 residues. CDR3 sequence reads: CSARDRAWGANGGNEAFF. CDR3 DNA sequence: TGCAGTGCTAGAGATCGGGCTTGGGGTGCCAACGGGGGTAATGAAGCTTTCTTT.

This clonotype was seen repeatedly, ten times or more. V gene TRBV5-5 combines with J gene TRBJ2-3, with D tentatively TRBD2 (7 bases). The CDR3 is 15 amino acids. CDR1 is SGHKS and CDR2 is YYEKEE in the germline V gene (reference sequence). Trimming shortened V by 2 bases and J by 5 bases, and 15 bases separated the two germline ends. The CDR3 DNA reads TGTGCCAGCAGCTTAAGAGGGGGGGCTAAAGATACGCAGTATTTT. This gives the protein CASSLRGGAKDTQYF.

This clonotype has ten or more counts. The V gene is TRBV10-3, the J gene TRBJ2-3; 9 bases fit TRBD1. The CDR3 has 15 amino acids. Germline-derived CDR1 and CDR2 are ENHRY and SYGVKD. V dropped 6 bases and J dropped 3; count of bases not matched to a gene: 7. The DNA of the CDR3 is TGTGCCATCAGGGACGGACAGGGGATAACAGATACGCAGTATTTT. This sequence encodes CAIRDGQGITDTQYF.

This clonotype was picked up many times. V usage is TRBV7-9 and J usage is TRBJ1-4, with D possibly being TRBD1 (5 bases). Deletions cut 5 bases from V and 5 bases from J, with 12 bases between. Germline V gives CDR1 SEHNR, CDR2 FQNEAQ (reference sequence). The CDR3 spans 14 residues. The CDR3 sequence: CASSQRQQNEKLFF. The CDR3 nucleotides read TGTGCCAGCAGCCAAAGACAGCAAAATGAAAAACTGTTTTTT.

This clonotype was seen ten or more times. The chain uses TRBV3-1 and TRBJ1-3; D uncertain. The germline V gene encodes CDR1 LGHDT and CDR2 YNNKEL (reference sequence). V was trimmed by 2 bases and J by 0 bases, leaving 11 bases between them. CDR3 length: 16 residues. For the CDR3, the DNA is TGTGCCAGCAGCCAATTCGTGGTAACCTCTGGAAACACCATATATTTT. Protein: CASSQFVVTSGNTIYF.

In its sample, this clonotype was seen many times. In DNA form, the CDR3 reads TGCGCCTCCAGCGGGAGCACAGATACGCAGTATTTT. It is translated as CASSGSTDTQYF. The rearrangement joins TRBV10-1 to TRBJ2-3; a possible D gene is TRBD2 (6 bases). Germline V CDR1 and CDR2: WNHNN, SYGVQD (reference sequence). The CDR3 has 12 amino acids. V was trimmed by 11 bases and J by 0 bases, leaving 9 bases between them.

This clonotype was recorded many times. The CDR3 reads CASSQGQAYNEQFF. The DNA of the CDR3 is TGCGCCAGCAGCCAAGGACAGGCCTACAATGAGCAGTTCTTC. This chain connects TRBV5-1 to TRBJ2-1, with 7 positions matching TRBD1. This CDR3 is 14 amino acids long. Germline CDR1 and CDR2: SGHRS and YFSETQ. The ends lost 4 bases at V and 2 bases at J; junction bases unmatched: 3. The full variable domain, in which reference TRBV5-1 and TRBJ2-1 provide the parts outside the CDR3, is KAGVTQTPRYLIKTRGQQVTLSCSPISGHRSVSWYQQTPGQGLQFLFEYFSETQRNKGNFPGRFSGRQFSNSRSEMNVSTLELGDSALYLCASSQGQAYNEQFFGPGTRLTVL.

This clonotype was detected many times. CDR3 coding DNA: TGTGCCAGCAGCCCGTCGACAGGGACAACTAATGAAAAACTGTTTTTT. Residues: CASSPSTGTTNEKLFF. J is TRBJ1-4 and V is TRBV3-1, with TRBD1 identical over 7 bases. V was clipped by 4 bases and J by 0 bases; unmatched bases: 5. Per the germline V gene, CDR1 is LGHDT and CDR2 is YNNKEL (reference sequence). The CDR3 is 16 residues long.

This clonotype was seen many times. The rearrangement joins TRBV28 to TRBJ2-7; the match to TRBD2 covers 8 bases. The CDR3 loop spans 15 amino acids. V was clipped by 6 bases and J by 4 bases; unmatched bases: 11. The germline gives CDR1 MDHEN, CDR2 SYDVKM. CDR3 sequence: CASSKPGLGDYEQYF. Here the CDR3 DNA reads TGTGCCAGCAGCAAACCGGGACTAGGAGATTACGAGCAGTACTTC.

This clonotype has ten or more counts. The chain employs TRBV7-2 and TRBJ2-5; D unclear. Germline assignment: CDR1 SGHTA and CDR2 FQGNSA. With 0 bases removed from V and 1 base from J, the gap between germline ends came to 15 bases. The CDR3 contains 17 residues. The CDR3 here is CASSLARLLHPQETQYF. The CDR3 DNA reads TGTGCCAGCAGCTTAGCGCGGTTACTTCACCCCCAAGAGACCCAGTACTTC.

The genes are TRBV20-1 and TRBJ2-1; 11 bases align to TRBD2. The V segment lost 5 bases and the J segment 2 bases; nucleotides outside the gene matches: 2. The length of the CDR3 is 14 residues. The germline V gene encodes CDR1 DFQATT and CDR2 SNEGSKA (reference sequence). CDR3 loop: CSALSGGAYNEQFF. The CDR3 region has the DNA TGCAGTGCTCTTAGCGGGGGGGCCTACAATGAGCAGTTCTTC.